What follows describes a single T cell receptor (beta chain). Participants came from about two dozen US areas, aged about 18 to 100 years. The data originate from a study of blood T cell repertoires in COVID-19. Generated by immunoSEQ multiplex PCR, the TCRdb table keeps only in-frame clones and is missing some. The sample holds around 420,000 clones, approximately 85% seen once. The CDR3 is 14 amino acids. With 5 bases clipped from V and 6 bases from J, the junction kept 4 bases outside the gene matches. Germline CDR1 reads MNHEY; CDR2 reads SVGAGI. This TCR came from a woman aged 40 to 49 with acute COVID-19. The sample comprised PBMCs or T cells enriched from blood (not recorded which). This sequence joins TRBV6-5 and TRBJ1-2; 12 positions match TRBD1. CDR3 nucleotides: TGTGCCAGCAGTAGAGGGACAGGGGGCCATGGCTACACCTTC. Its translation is CASSRGTGGHGYTF.